This entry concerns a single TCR beta chain. This table comes from immunoSEQ multiplex PCR, and its TCRdb copy is limited to in-frame clones, with some not included. The table includes about 280,000 clones, 86% detected once. The CDR3 loop spans 15 amino acids. Looked up from germline, CDR1 is SGHRS and CDR2 is YFSETQ. Unmatched junction bases numbered 5, after V lost 2 bases and J lost 5 bases. This entry comes from a study of blood T cell repertoires in COVID-19. The wider study: T cells, B-cell-depleted T cells, or PBMCs provided the cDNA or gDNA that served as material.

Material: peripheral blood. The rearrangement joins TRBV5-1 to TRBJ2-1; 9 positions match TRBD2. The receptor comes from a woman aged 30 to 39 with active or convalescent COVID-19. The CDR3 DNA reads as TGCGCCAGCAGCTTCGCTAGCGGGGTGGACAATGAGCAGTTCTTC. Its protein product is CASSFASGVDNEQFF.